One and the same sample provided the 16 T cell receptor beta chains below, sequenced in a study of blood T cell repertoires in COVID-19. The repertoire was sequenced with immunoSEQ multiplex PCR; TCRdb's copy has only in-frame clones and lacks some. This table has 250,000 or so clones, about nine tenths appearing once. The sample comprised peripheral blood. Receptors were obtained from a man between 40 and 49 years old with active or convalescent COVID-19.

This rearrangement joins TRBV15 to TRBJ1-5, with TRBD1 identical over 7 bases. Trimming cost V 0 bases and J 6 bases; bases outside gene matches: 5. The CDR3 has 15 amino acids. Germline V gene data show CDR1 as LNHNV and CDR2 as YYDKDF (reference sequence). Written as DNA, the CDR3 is TGTGCCACCAGCAGAGACAAGGGGGCGGGTCAGCCCCAGCATTTT. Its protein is CATSRDKGAGQPQHF.

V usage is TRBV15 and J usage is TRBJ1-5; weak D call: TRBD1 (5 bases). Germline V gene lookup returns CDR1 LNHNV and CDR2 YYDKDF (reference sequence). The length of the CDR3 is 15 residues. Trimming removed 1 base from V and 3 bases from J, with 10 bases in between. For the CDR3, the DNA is TGTGCCACCAGCAGAGGGGGCAGGGACAATCAGCCCCAGCATTTT. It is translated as CATSRGGRDNQPQHF.

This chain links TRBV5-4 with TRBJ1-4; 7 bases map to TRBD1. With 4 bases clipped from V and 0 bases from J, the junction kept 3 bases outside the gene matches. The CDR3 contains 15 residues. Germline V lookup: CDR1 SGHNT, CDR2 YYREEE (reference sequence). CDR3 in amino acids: CASSPGTATNEKLFF. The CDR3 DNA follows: TGTGCCAGCAGCCCTGGGACAGCAACTAATGAAAAACTGTTTTTT. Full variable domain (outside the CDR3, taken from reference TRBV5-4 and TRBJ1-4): ETGVTQSPTHLIKTRGQQVTLRCSSQSGHNTVSWYQQALGQGPQFIFQYYREEENGRGNFPPRFSGLQFPNYSSELNVNALELDDSALYLCASSPGTATNEKLFFGSGTQLSVL.

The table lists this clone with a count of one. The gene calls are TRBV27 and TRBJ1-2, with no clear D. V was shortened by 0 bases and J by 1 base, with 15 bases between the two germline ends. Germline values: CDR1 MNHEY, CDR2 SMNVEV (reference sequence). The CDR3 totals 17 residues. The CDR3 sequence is CASSLSLQASFNYGYTF. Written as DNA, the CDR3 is TGTGCCAGCAGTTTATCTCTGCAGGCCTCTTTTAACTATGGCTACACCTTC.

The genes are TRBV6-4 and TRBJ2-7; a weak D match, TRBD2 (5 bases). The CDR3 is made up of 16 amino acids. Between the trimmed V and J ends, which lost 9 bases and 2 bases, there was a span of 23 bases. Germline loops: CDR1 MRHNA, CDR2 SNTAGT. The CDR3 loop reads CARPVIPPRGPYEQYF. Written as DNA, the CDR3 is TGTGCCAGGCCGGTGATCCCTCCTCGGGGTCCCTACGAGCAGTACTTC.

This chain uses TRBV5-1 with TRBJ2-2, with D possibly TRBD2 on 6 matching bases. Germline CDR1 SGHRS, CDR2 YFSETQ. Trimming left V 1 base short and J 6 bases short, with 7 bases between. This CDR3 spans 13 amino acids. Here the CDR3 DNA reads TGCGCCAGCAGCTTGAGGGAGGCCGGGGAGCTGTTTTTT. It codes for CASSLREAGELFF. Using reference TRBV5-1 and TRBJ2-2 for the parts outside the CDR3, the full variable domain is KAGVTQTPRYLIKTRGQQVTLSCSPISGHRSVSWYQQTPGQGLQFLFEYFSETQRNKGNFPGRFSGRQFSNSRSEMNVSTLELGDSALYLCASSLREAGELFFGEGSRLTVL.

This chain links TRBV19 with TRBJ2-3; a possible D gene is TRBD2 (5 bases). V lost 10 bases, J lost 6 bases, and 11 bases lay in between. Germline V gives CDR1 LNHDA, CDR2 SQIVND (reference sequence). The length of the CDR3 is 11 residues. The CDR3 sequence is CAIGVADTQYF. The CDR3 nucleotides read TGTGCCATCGGGGTGGCGGATACGCAGTATTTT.

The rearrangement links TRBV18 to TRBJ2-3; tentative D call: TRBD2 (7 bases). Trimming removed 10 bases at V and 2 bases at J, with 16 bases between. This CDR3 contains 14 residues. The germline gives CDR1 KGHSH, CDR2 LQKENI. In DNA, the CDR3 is TGTGCCACCGACCTGGGGGGGGCCACAGATACGCAGTATTTT. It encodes CATDLGGATDTQYF.

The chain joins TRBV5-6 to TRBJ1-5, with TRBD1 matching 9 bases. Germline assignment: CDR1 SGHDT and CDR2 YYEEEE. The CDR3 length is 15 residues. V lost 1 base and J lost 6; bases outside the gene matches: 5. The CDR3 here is CASSLRTGATQPQHF. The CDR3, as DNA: TGTGCCAGCAGCTTGAGGACAGGGGCCACTCAGCCCCAGCATTTT.

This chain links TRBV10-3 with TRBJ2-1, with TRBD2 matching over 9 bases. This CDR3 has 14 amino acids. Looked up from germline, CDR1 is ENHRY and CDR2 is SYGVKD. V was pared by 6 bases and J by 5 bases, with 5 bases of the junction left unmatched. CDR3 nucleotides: TGTGCCATCAGGCCTAGCGGGGCAGACAATGAGCAGTTCTTC. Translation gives CAIRPSGADNEQFF.

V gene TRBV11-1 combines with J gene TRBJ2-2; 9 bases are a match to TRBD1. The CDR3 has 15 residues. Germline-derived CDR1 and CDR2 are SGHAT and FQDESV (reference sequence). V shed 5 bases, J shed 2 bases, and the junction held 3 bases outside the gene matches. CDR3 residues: CASSQTGGNTGELFF. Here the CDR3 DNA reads TGTGCCAGCAGCCAGACAGGGGGAAACACCGGGGAGCTGTTTTTT.

The CDR3 here is CASRETPERAGVNNEQFF. In DNA form, the CDR3 reads TGTGCCAGCAGGGAAACTCCGGAAAGAGCGGGAGTAAACAATGAGCAGTTCTTC. The chain joins TRBV28 to TRBJ2-1; 8 bases are shared with TRBD2. The germline V gene encodes CDR1 MDHEN and CDR2 SYDVKM. V lost 6 bases and J lost 5; bases outside the gene matches: 18. This CDR3 spans 18 amino acids.

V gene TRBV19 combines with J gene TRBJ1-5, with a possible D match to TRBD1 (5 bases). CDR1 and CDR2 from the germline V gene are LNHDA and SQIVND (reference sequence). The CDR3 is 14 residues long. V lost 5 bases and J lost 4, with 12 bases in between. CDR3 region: CASSAPGLNQPQHF. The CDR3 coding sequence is TGTGCCAGTAGTGCCCCGGGACTAAATCAGCCCCAGCATTTT.

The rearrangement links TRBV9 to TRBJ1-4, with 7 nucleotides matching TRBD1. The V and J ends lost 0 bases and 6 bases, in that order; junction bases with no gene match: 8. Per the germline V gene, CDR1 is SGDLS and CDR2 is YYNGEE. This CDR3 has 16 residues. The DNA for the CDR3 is TGTGCCAGCAGCGTAGGGGTACAGGGGTTATATGAAAAACTGTTTTTT. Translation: CASSVGVQGLYEKLFF.

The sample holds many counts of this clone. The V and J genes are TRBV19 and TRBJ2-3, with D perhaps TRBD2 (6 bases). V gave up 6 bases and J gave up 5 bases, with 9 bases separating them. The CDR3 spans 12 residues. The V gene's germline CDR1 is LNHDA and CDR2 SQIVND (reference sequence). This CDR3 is CASRLSGDTQYF. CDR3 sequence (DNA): TGTGCCAGTAGGCTTAGCGGAGATACGCAGTATTTT.

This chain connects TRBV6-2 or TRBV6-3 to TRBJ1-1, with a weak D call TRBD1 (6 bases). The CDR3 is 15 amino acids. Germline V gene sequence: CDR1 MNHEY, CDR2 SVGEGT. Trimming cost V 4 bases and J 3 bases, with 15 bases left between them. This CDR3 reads CASSSTQGLYTEAFF. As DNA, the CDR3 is TGTGCCAGCAGTTCGACGCAGGGGCTATACACTGAAGCTTTCTTT.